Detailed here is one TCR beta chain. No antigen is known for it. This entry belongs to a study of cytomegalovirus exposure and HLA in healthy donors. Study-wide findings and caveats: For presence/absence analyses, sequencing depth was assumed to be roughly uniform across donors. What was likely a sequencing artifact was a cluster of highly shared sequence variants.

After removal of 4 bases from V and 5 bases from J, the junction contained 11 bases not matched to a gene. Germline assignment: CDR1 SGDLS and CDR2 YYNGEE. The CDR3 length is 15 residues. The PCR used 60 Vbeta and 13 Jbeta primers. Original processing notes: About 11 million shared chains were among the about 80 million unique TCR beta chains that a later analysis counted. Here immunoSEQ multiplex PCR was the method, and the copy in TCRdb shows in-frame clones only, minus some. Clone size and V and J calls were adopted from that table, with D and trimming inferred from the DNA. Here the sample spans over 100,000 clones, nearly 65% being singletons.

The receptor comes from a man aged 35-49 years in good health and CMV-seropositive. This rearrangement joins TRBV9 to TRBJ2-5; 7 bases match TRBD2. Sequencing was performed on PBMCs. The CDR3 here is CASSTRDYRRETQYF. The DNA of the CDR3 is TGTGCCAGCAGCACGCGGGACTACCGTAGGGAGACCCAGTACTTC.